This T cell receptor (beta chain) was identified in a study of T cells in Graves' hyperthyroidism and ophthalmopathy. The CDR3 runs to 9 residues. Germline CDR1 reads DFQATT; CDR2 reads SNEGSKA (reference sequence). Trimming removed 6 bases at V and 7 bases at J, with 4 bases between. Researchers amplified the TCR beta CDR3 regions from RNA transcripts. The HTBI set primed first-round TCR CDR3 RT-PCR. TCRdb passed the multiplex PCR reads through MiXCR, listing each CDR3 protein once. The table shows 700,000 or so distinct CDR3 sequences, with over 15% occurring only once. The sample consisted of blood. The sequence was collected from a man aged 18 to 30 with Graves' hyperthyroidism. The gene calls are TRBV20-1 and TRBJ2-1; no clear D gene. CDR3 bases: TGCAGTGCCCCGAATGAGCAGTTCTTC. As protein: CSAPNEQFF.